Reported below is one TCR beta chain. Antigen unknown. This sample stems from a study of T cells after yellow fever vaccination. Using its own MiXCR run on the 5' RACE reads, TCRdb lists one record per CDR3 protein. The sample shows hundreds of thousands of distinct CDR3 sequences, less than 15% of them seen only once. General observations from the study: The booster response re-showed most primary clones: around 96% CD4, more than 70% CD8.

This TCR derives from a man aged 25-45 years who received the YFV17D yellow fever vaccine. Sequences were derived from PBMCs, sampled on the day of the yellow fever booster vaccination.

This CDR3 is CASSTGQGSDTQYF. In nucleotides, the CDR3 is TGCGCCAGCAGCACTGGACAGGGGAGTGATACGCAGTATTTT. V gene TRBV5-1 combines with J gene TRBJ2-3; 9 bases agree with TRBD1. V was pared by 4 bases and J by 6 bases, with 6 bases of the junction left unmatched. Per germline, CDR1 SGHRS and CDR2 YFSETQ. The CDR3 sequence is 14 residues long.